Below are 23 T cell receptor beta chains sequenced from a single sample in a study of T cell repertoires in cytomegalovirus infection. TCRdb re-called the reads with MiXCR, one entry per CDR3 protein. Among about 450,000 distinct CDR3 sequences listed, about a third were seen once. Sequencing was done on a sample of PBMCs. These receptors were collected from a human donor in good health (CMV status not recorded). Some clones in this sample may be carry-over from other donors' samples.

As concerns this clonotype: This may stem from a read error, because a much larger clone lies one nucleotide away. The V and J genes are TRBV11-2 and TRBJ1-6; D is unclear. This CDR3 is 15 amino acids long. Trimming shortened V by 5 bases and J by 8 bases, and 16 bases separated the two germline ends. Germline values: CDR1 SGHAT, CDR2 FQNNGV. CDR3 residues: CASSPRPTLDSPLHF. CDR3 sequence (DNA): TGTGCCAGCAGCCCACGACCCACGTTGGATTCACCCCTCCACTTT.

The rearrangement links TRBV6-2 or TRBV6-3 to TRBJ2-7, with D hard to call. V was clipped by 2 bases and J by 6 bases, with 8 bases between them. The CDR3 spans 12 residues. CDR1 and CDR2 from the germline V gene are MNHEY and SVGEGT. Here the CDR3 reads CASSYPLGEQYF. As DNA, the CDR3 is TGTGCCAGCAGTTACCCCCTAGGCGAGCAGTACTTC.

This clonotype was picked up a small number of times. This chain connects TRBV9 to TRBJ1-2, with a tentative D call TRBD1 (6 bases). V lost 0 bases, J lost 5 bases, and 14 bases lay in between. Germline-derived CDR1 and CDR2 are SGDLS and YYNGEE. The CDR3 has 15 amino acids. In DNA form, the CDR3 reads TGTGCCAGCAGCGTAGGATCGGGGGCTGCGTATGGCTACACCTTC. Encoded protein: CASSVGSGAAYGYTF.

The V call is TRBV5-4, the J call TRBJ1-6; possibly TRBD1 for D (6 bases). From germline, CDR1 is SGHNT and CDR2 YYREEE (reference sequence). V dropped 5 bases and J dropped 5 bases, with 11 bases sitting between them. The CDR3 covers 14 residues. The CDR3 coding sequence is TGTGCCAGCAGACTGGACAGAAATAATTCACCCCTCCACTTT. This sequence encodes CASRLDRNNSPLHF.

This clonotype has a handful of counts. This sequence joins TRBV20-1 and TRBJ2-3; D is unresolved. Germline V CDR1 and CDR2: DFQATT, SNEGSKA (reference sequence). V lost 2 bases to trimming and J lost 2 bases, with 8 bases between them. This CDR3 comprises 13 residues. This CDR3 reads CSARNAHTDTQYF. The CDR3 nucleotides are TGCAGTGCTAGAAACGCTCACACAGATACGCAGTATTTT.

This clonotype was found a few times. The chain couples TRBV2 to TRBJ1-5; a weak D match, TRBD1 (5 bases). CDR1 and CDR2 (germline): SNHLY, FYNNEI. V lost 3 bases, J lost 2 bases, and 17 bases lay in between. There are 17 residues in the CDR3. The CDR3 coding sequence is TGTGCCAGCAGTGATGGGACCCTACTAATGGGCAATCAGCCCCAGCATTTT. Translating it yields CASSDGTLLMGNQPQHF.

This clonotype turned up a few times. The rearrangement links TRBV19 to TRBJ1-1; D is undetermined. Trimming pared 3 bases from V and 5 bases from J, leaving 7 bases between. This CDR3 region has 12 residues. Looked up from germline, CDR1 is LNHDA and CDR2 is SQIVND (reference sequence). The CDR3 bases are TGTGCCAGTAGTATGGGGTTGACTGAAGCTTTCTTT. Translated, it gives CASSMGLTEAFF.

This clonotype occurred many times. The rearrangement joins TRBV7-8 to TRBJ2-7, with 7 bases matching TRBD1. J gave up 0 bases and V 2 bases, and 7 bases lay outside the gene matches. Germline V gives CDR1 SGHVS, CDR2 FQNEAQ. This CDR3 region has 16 residues. The chain's CDR3 is CASSLTSGQSSYEQYF. The CDR3 DNA follows: TGTGCCAGCAGCTTAACTTCGGGACAGAGCTCCTACGAGCAGTACTTC.

This clonotype was counted only a few times. The chain has TRBV28 and TRBJ2-7; no reliable D call. The CDR3 is 12 residues long. Germline CDR1 is MDHEN and CDR2 is SYDVKM. V dropped 2 bases and J dropped 3 bases, with 5 bases sitting between them. The CDR3 is CASSLTFYEQYF. CDR3 DNA sequence: TGTGCCAGCAGTTTAACATTCTACGAGCAGTACTTC.

This clonotype has just a few counts. The chain joins TRBV5-4 to TRBJ1-2, with a tentative D call TRBD1 (6 bases). The CDR3 sequence is 14 residues long. The V and J ends lost 4 bases and 2 bases respectively, with 12 bases between them. Germline V gene data show CDR1 as SGHNT and CDR2 as YYREEE (reference sequence). CDR3 coding DNA: TGTGCCAGCAGCCTCATCGGACAGAACTATGGCTACACCTTC. Residues: CASSLIGQNYGYTF.

The J gene is TRBJ1-2, the V gene TRBV6-4, with D hard to call. The CDR3 is 11 amino acids. Trimming stripped 1 base from V and 8 bases from J, with 5 bases between. Germline V lookup: CDR1 MRHNA, CDR2 SNTAGT. The CDR3 sequence is CASSDLFGYTF. In nucleotides, the CDR3 is TGTGCCAGCAGTGACTTATTCGGCTACACCTTC.

On this clonotype itself: With a much larger clone just one base away, this may be a read error. It is likely a read error, because the conserved phenylalanine at the end of the CDR3 is missing. DNA for the CDR3: TGTGCCAGCAGCACGACTTATAGCGGGGGGACGACGTACAATGAGCAGTTCTTA. This translates into CASSTTYSGGTTYNEQFL. The chain couples TRBV7-6 to TRBJ2-1, with 10 bases matching TRBD2. Trimming cost V 5 bases and J 4 bases; bases outside gene matches: 14. The germline gives CDR1 SGHVS, CDR2 FNYEAQ. CDR3 length: 18 amino acids.

This clonotype was found a few times. The rearrangement links TRBV7-4 to TRBJ2-3, with 7 bases matching TRBD1. The CDR3 runs to 16 residues. Germline loops: CDR1 SGHVT, CDR2 SQSDAQ. V dropped 5 bases and J dropped 2; count of bases not matched to a gene: 10. CDR3 residues: CASSNPGQDNTDTQYF. The CDR3 DNA reads TGTGCCAGCAGCAACCCCGGACAGGACAACACAGATACGCAGTATTTT.

This clonotype was counted a few times. V is TRBV6-6 and J is TRBJ2-7; 7 positions match TRBD1. Germline V gene data show CDR1 as MNHNY and CDR2 as SVGAGI (reference sequence). The CDR3 contains 14 residues. V lost 4 bases and J lost 3; bases outside the gene matches: 6. The CDR3 spells CASSSPGQNYEQYF. The CDR3 DNA is TGTGCCAGCAGTTCCCCGGGACAGAACTACGAGCAGTACTTC.

This clonotype was seen a few times. The CDR3 loop is CASSLVWGPQPQHF. For the CDR3, the DNA is TGTGCCAGCAGTTTAGTTTGGGGTCCTCAGCCCCAGCATTTT. The chain carries TRBV12-3 or TRBV12-4 and TRBJ1-5, with D unclear. Trimming left V 1 base short and J 6 bases short, with 10 bases between. CDR3 length: 14 amino acids.

At least ten counts were recorded for this clonotype. V usage is TRBV28 and J usage is TRBJ1-1, with D possibly being TRBD1 (6 bases). Germline assignment: CDR1 MDHEN and CDR2 SYDVKM. The CDR3 loop spans 14 amino acids. The V gene lost 8 bases and the J gene lost 2 bases, with 15 bases spanning the gap. The DNA for the CDR3 is TGTGCCAGCGCGGTGGGGGCGGTCAACACTGAAGCTTTCTTT. Residues: CASAVGAVNTEAFF.

This clonotype showed up just a few times. The rearrangement links TRBV15 to TRBJ2-3, with D perhaps matching TRBD1 (6 bases). The germline V gene encodes CDR1 LNHNV and CDR2 YYDKDF (reference sequence). V shed 0 bases and J shed 4 bases, with 11 bases lying between them. The CDR3 runs to 15 residues. CDR3 coding DNA: TGTGCCACCAGCAGAGATAAGGGGGTGGCAGATACGCAGTATTTT. Its protein product is CATSRDKGVADTQYF.

Regarding this clonotype: Just one base apart from a much larger clone, this may be a read error. The chain couples TRBV28 to TRBJ2-5; D unresolved. There are 14 residues in the CDR3. Germline V gene data show CDR1 as MDHEN and CDR2 as SYDVKM. For the CDR3, the DNA is TGTGCCAGCACCGTGGGCCCCCCGATGGAGACCAAGTACTTC. Translated: CASTVGPPMETKYF.

This clonotype was recorded a few times. The CDR3, as DNA: TGTGCCAGCAGCTGGCTCCCATTGGGGCAGCCCCAGCATTTT. Translating gives CASSWLPLGQPQHF. The chain couples TRBV5-8 to TRBJ1-5; no firm D call. CDR1 is SGHTS and CDR2 is YDEGEE in the germline V gene. V lost 3 bases and J lost 7, with 14 bases in between. This CDR3 is built from 14 residues.

The chain couples TRBV12-3 or TRBV12-4 to TRBJ1-5, with 10 bases aligning to TRBD1. The CDR3 contains 15 residues. Trimming removed 2 bases from V and 4 bases from J; junction bases left unmatched: 2. CDR3 coding DNA: TGTGCCAGCAGTTTATGGGGACAGGGGAATCAGCCCCAGCATTTT. Its protein is CASSLWGQGNQPQHF.

The rearrangement links TRBV6-6 to TRBJ1-5, with D perhaps matching TRBD1 (5 bases). The CDR3 is 16 amino acids. CDR1 is MNHNY and CDR2 is SVGAGI in the germline V gene (reference sequence). Trimming stripped 4 bases from V and 1 base from J, with 14 bases between. As DNA, the CDR3 is TGTGCCAGCAGTTCAATCCCCCGGGACAGCAATCAGCCCCAGCATTTT. It specifies CASSSIPRDSNQPQHF.

This clonotype came up a few times. The gene calls are TRBV5-6 and TRBJ2-5; the D gene is possibly TRBD1 (5 bases). With 1 base removed from V and 1 base from J, the gap between germline ends came to 11 bases. Germline V CDR1 and CDR2: SGHDT, YYEEEE. CDR3 size: 15 residues. CDR3 residues: CASSLLGRGQETQYF. The CDR3 region has the DNA TGTGCCAGCAGCTTGCTGGGAAGGGGCCAAGAGACCCAGTACTTC.

The chain uses TRBV9 and TRBJ2-3; unclear D gene. The CDR3 totals 15 residues. Per germline, CDR1 SGDLS and CDR2 YYNGEE. V was cut by 0 bases and J by 0 bases, with 8 bases left in between. The CDR3 loop is CASSVGSRSTDTQYF. The CDR3, as DNA: TGTGCCAGCAGCGTAGGGTCCAGAAGCACAGATACGCAGTATTTT. Using reference TRBV9 and TRBJ2-3 for the parts outside the CDR3, the full variable domain is DSGVTQTPKHLITATGQRVTLRCSPRSGDLSVYWYQQSLDQGLQFLIQYYNGEERAKGNILERFSAQQFPDLHSELNLSSLELGDSALYFCASSVGSRSTDTQYFGPGTRLTVL.